Below are 24 T cell receptor beta chains sequenced from a single sample in a study of blood T cell repertoires in COVID-19. TCRdb's table, derived via immunoSEQ multiplex PCR, lists solely in-frame clones and lacks some. The repertoire holds under 100,000 clones, with 75% to 90% as singletons. The sample consisted of peripheral blood. The receptors come from a human donor in a cohort sampled during active COVID-19.

This chain links TRBV9 with TRBJ2-2; 10 nucleotides line up with TRBD1. This CDR3 is built from 16 residues. V was clipped by 3 bases and J by 4 bases; unmatched bases: 6. The germline V gene encodes CDR1 SGDLS and CDR2 YYNGEE. In nucleotides, the CDR3 is TGTGCCAGCAGCGCCCTTAGGACAGGGGGCACCGGGGAGCTGTTTTTT. This encodes CASSALRTGGTGELFF. The entire variable domain, with the rest obtained from reference TRBV9 and TRBJ2-2, is as follows: DSGVTQTPKHLITATGQRVTLRCSPRSGDLSVYWYQQSLDQGLQFLIQYYNGEERAKGNILERFSAQQFPDLHSELNLSSLELGDSALYFCASSALRTGGTGELFFGEGSRLTVL.

This chain links TRBV21-1 with TRBJ1-5; the table gives TRBD1 as D, unverified against the DNA. TRBV21-1 is a pseudogene locus. The length of the CDR3 is 15 residues. CDR3: CARPRGTGDNQPQHF. As DNA, the CDR3 is TGTGCCAGGCCGAGGGGGACAGGGGACAATCAGCCCCAGCATTTT.

The chain combines TRBV19 with TRBJ1-6; D is ambiguous. CDR1 and CDR2 from the germline V gene are LNHDA and SQIVND (reference sequence). The ends were cut back, 7 bases at V and 0 bases at J, with 19 bases in the middle. The CDR3 has 18 amino acids. CDR3 DNA sequence: TGTGCCAGTACAAAGTTGGGAGGCAGGAGCTCCTATAATTCACCCCTCCACTTT. Residues: CASTKLGGRSSYNSPLHF. Full variable domain (missing parts from reference TRBV19 and TRBJ1-6): DGGITQSPKYLFRKEGQNVTLSCEQNLNHDAMYWYRQDPGQGLRLIYYSQIVNDFQKGDIAEGYSVSREKKESFPLTVTSAQKNPTAFYLCASTKLGGRSSYNSPLHFGNGTRLTVT.

This clone was detected only once. The gene calls are TRBV6-5 and TRBJ1-1, with 7 bases aligning to TRBD1. The CDR3 consists of 15 residues. The V gene's germline CDR1 is MNHEY and CDR2 SVGAGI. V lost 6 bases to trimming and J lost 0 bases; unmatched junction nucleotides: 7. CDR3 bases: TGTGCCAGCAGACCCTCGACAGGGATGAACACTGAAGCTTTCTTT. Amino acid sequence: CASRPSTGMNTEAFF.

The chain uses TRBV18 and TRBJ1-5; D possibly corresponds to TRBD1 (6 bases). The length of the CDR3 is 14 residues. Per germline, CDR1 KGHSH and CDR2 LQKENI. The ends were cut back, 1 base at V and 4 bases at J, with 8 bases in the middle. The CDR3, as DNA: TGTGCCAGCTCACCACAGGGGGTGAATCAGCCCCAGCATTTT. Amino acids: CASSPQGVNQPQHF.

The gene calls are TRBV19 and TRBJ1-4; D is unclear. The CDR3 contains 14 residues. The germline V gene encodes CDR1 LNHDA and CDR2 SQIVND (reference sequence). Trimming removed 3 bases at V and 0 bases at J, with 5 bases between. CDR3 nucleotides: TGTGCCAGTAGTATTCAGGCAACTAATGAAAAACTGTTTTTT. As protein: CASSIQATNEKLFF.

In its sample, this clone was seen a few times. This rearrangement joins TRBV6-2 or TRBV6-3 to TRBJ2-7; 8 nucleotides line up with TRBD1. The CDR3 is made up of 15 amino acids. The J segment lost 0 bases and the V segment lost 6 bases, leaving 7 bases of the junction unmatched. CDR1 and CDR2 (germline): MNHEY, SVGEGT. The CDR3 loop is CASSRQGSRSYEQYF. In DNA, the CDR3 is TGTGCCAGCAGCCGACAGGGGTCCCGCTCCTACGAGCAGTACTTC.

The chain is built from TRBV7-2 and TRBJ1-5, with 9 bases fitting TRBD1. Germline lookup yields CDR1 SGHTA and CDR2 FQGNSA. The CDR3 runs to 15 residues. Trimming cost V 7 bases and J 0 bases; bases outside gene matches: 4. The CDR3 region is CASNHRGLSNQPQHF. The CDR3 nucleotides read TGTGCCAGCAACCACAGGGGGCTTAGCAATCAGCCCCAGCATTTT. The full variable domain, with the rest looked up from reference TRBV7-2 and TRBJ1-5, is GAGVSQSPSNKVTEKGKDVELRCDPISGHTALYWYRQSLGQGLEFLIYFQGNSAPDKSGLPSDRFSAERTGGSVSTLTIQRTQQEDSAVYLCASNHRGLSNQPQHFGDGTRLSIL.

This rearrangement joins TRBV27 to TRBJ1-1; weak D call: TRBD1 (5 bases). The V gene lost 2 bases and the J gene lost 0 bases, with 10 bases spanning the gap. The CDR3 runs to 15 residues. Germline CDR1 and CDR2: MNHEY and SMNVEV (reference sequence). Here the CDR3 DNA reads TGTGCCAGCAGTTTAGCAGGGAAGCTGAACACTGAAGCTTTCTTT. This codes for CASSLAGKLNTEAFF.

This clone was picked up one time. The V gene is TRBV5-1, the J gene TRBJ1-3, with 8 bases aligning to TRBD1. After removal of 4 bases from V and 4 bases from J, the junction contained 4 bases not matched to a gene. In germline, CDR1 is SGHRS, CDR2 YFSETQ. CDR3 length equals 14 residues. CDR3 nucleotides: TGCGCCAGCAGCCCCGGACAGGGAGGAAACACCATATATTTT. It translates to CASSPGQGGNTIYF.

This clone was seen only once. The chain is built from TRBV29-1 and TRBJ1-2; no definite D call. Germline CDR1 reads SQVTM; CDR2 reads ANQGSEA. The CDR3 consists of 11 residues. The germline V and J ends were trimmed by 5 bases and 2 bases, with 6 bases remaining between them. CDR3 bases: TGCAGCGTTCTGGAGAACTATGGCTACACCTTC. Translation gives CSVLENYGYTF.

V usage is TRBV30 and J usage is TRBJ2-1; 7 bases fit TRBD2. The CDR3 extends over 11 amino acids. Germline values: CDR1 GTSNPN, CDR2 SVGIG (reference sequence). CDR3 region: CALAVYNEQFF. The CDR3 DNA is TGTGCTCTAGCGGTCTACAATGAGCAGTTCTTC.

This clone appeared a few times. This chain uses TRBV28 with TRBJ1-5, with D maybe TRBD1 (6 bases). The CDR3 extends over 15 amino acids. The V gene's germline CDR1 is MDHEN and CDR2 SYDVKM. Trimming cost V 7 bases and J 2 bases, with 15 bases left between them. This chain's CDR3 is CASKGGLRGNQPQHF. Written as DNA, the CDR3 is TGTGCCAGCAAGGGGGGGCTAAGGGGCAATCAGCCCCAGCATTTT.

The chain employs TRBV6-2 or TRBV6-3 and TRBJ2-3; D might be TRBD2 (5 bases). The V end was cut by 0 bases, the J end by 0 bases, with 13 bases between. CDR3 length: 17 residues. Germline CDR1 is MNHEY and CDR2 is SVGEGT. CDR3 DNA: TGTGCCAGCAGTTACTCGACCTTCGGGGAAAGCACAGATACGCAGTATTTT. As protein: CASSYSTFGESTDTQYF.

The rearrangement links TRBV30 to TRBJ2-7, with a weak D call TRBD2 (5 bases). Trimming cost V 0 bases and J 9 bases, with 12 bases left between them. Germline lookup yields CDR1 GTSNPN and CDR2 SVGIG (reference sequence). The CDR3 extends over 12 amino acids. The CDR3 region has the DNA TGTGCCTGGAGTGTAGGAGGTCCTGGGCAGTACTTC. It codes for CAWSVGGPGQYF.

The chain joins TRBV2 to TRBJ1-5; perhaps TRBD1 as D (5 bases). Germline CDR1 and CDR2: SNHLY and FYNNEI. The germline V and J ends were trimmed by 2 bases and 8 bases, with 13 bases remaining between them. The CDR3 is made up of 14 amino acids. CDR3 protein: CASSEKSGLEPQHF. The CDR3 nucleotides are TGTGCCAGCAGTGAAAAATCAGGGCTGGAGCCCCAGCATTTT.

This clone was recorded a few times. The chain combines TRBV27 with TRBJ1-2; TRBD1 aligns across 9 bases. Germline lookup yields CDR1 MNHEY and CDR2 SMNVEV (reference sequence). The CDR3 sequence is 14 residues long. Trimming at V came to 5 bases and at J to 4 bases, leaving 5 bases not matched to a gene. The DNA of the CDR3 is TGTGCCAGCAGTCGTACAGGGGGCGTCTATGGCTACACCTTC. It is translated as CASSRTGGVYGYTF.

V usage is TRBV19 and J usage is TRBJ2-2, with 7 bases lining up with TRBD2. The CDR3 has 14 residues. V lost 8 bases and J lost 6; bases outside the gene matches: 9. Germline lookup yields CDR1 LNHDA and CDR2 SQIVND (reference sequence). Here the CDR3 reads CASEWRGGAGELFF. The CDR3 DNA reads as TGTGCCAGTGAGTGGAGGGGAGGGGCCGGGGAGCTGTTTTTT.

V is TRBV4-2 and J is TRBJ2-7, with a possible D match to TRBD1 (5 bases). The V end was cut by 0 bases, the J end by 5 bases, with 14 bases between. Germline CDR1 LGHNA, CDR2 YNFKEQ. The length of the CDR3 is 15 residues. The CDR3 loop is CASSQDGAGWDEQYF. The CDR3 bases are TGTGCCAGCAGCCAAGATGGGGCAGGGTGGGACGAGCAGTACTTC.

This chain connects TRBV29-1 to TRBJ1-2, with a possible D match to TRBD1 (6 bases). Per germline, CDR1 SQVTM and CDR2 ANQGSEA. Between the trimmed V and J ends, which lost 4 bases and 2 bases, there was a span of 14 bases. This CDR3 spans 14 amino acids. The CDR3 bases are TGCAGCGTTGCCTGGACGACAGGAAACTATGGCTACACCTTC. Translating gives CSVAWTTGNYGYTF.

Turning to this clone: At one end, the junction sequence differs from germline, possibly due to a read error. The chain combines TRBV20-1 with TRBJ2-5, with 8 bases lining up with TRBD1. This CDR3 region has 8 residues. The germline CDR1 and CDR2 sequences are DFQATT and SNEGSKA (reference sequence). The CDR3 bases are TGCAGTGGGGCAGGGGGCAACTTC. Translating gives CSGAGGNF.

This clone was counted between two and nine times. The gene calls are TRBV4-2 and TRBJ1-2; D may be TRBD1 (5 bases). The CDR3 length is 16 residues. Per the germline V gene, CDR1 is LGHNA and CDR2 is YNFKEQ. V lost 1 base and J 1 base, leaving 13 bases between the germline ends. The CDR3 protein is CASSQGGGGSNYGYTF. The CDR3 region has the DNA TGTGCCAGCAGCCAAGGAGGCGGGGGTAGTAACTATGGCTACACCTTC.

This clone was seen more than once but under ten times. The chain combines TRBV28 with TRBJ2-5; possibly TRBD2 for D (6 bases). CDR3 length equals 15 residues. Trimming left V 3 bases short and J 4 bases short, with 15 bases between. The germline V gene encodes CDR1 MDHEN and CDR2 SYDVKM. CDR3 loop: CASSLGGPQGETQYF. The CDR3 bases are TGTGCCAGCAGTTTGGGGGGACCCCAAGGAGAGACCCAGTACTTC.

CDR3 loop: CASSLDIGTDTQYF. CDR3 sequence (DNA): TGTGCCAGCAGCTTGGACATCGGCACAGATACGCAGTATTTT. The chain recombines TRBV7-8 with TRBJ2-3; D is perhaps TRBD1 (5 bases). CDR3 size: 14 residues. Germline CDR1 and CDR2: SGHVS and FQNEAQ. With 3 bases removed from V and 1 base from J, the gap between germline ends came to 8 bases.